One sample yielded the 5 T cell receptor beta chains listed below, sequenced in a study of Graves' ophthalmopathy and Graves' hyperthyroidism. RNA transcripts served as template for amplifying TCR beta CDR3 sequences. HTBI-primed RT-PCR formed the first round, and a multiplex PCR formed the second. Each CDR3 protein is one row after TCRdb ran MiXCR on the multiplex PCR reads. The sample records about 480,000 distinct CDR3 sequences, around an eighth being singletons. Sequencing was done on a sample of blood. The receptors were sampled from a woman aged 25-40 years with Graves' ophthalmopathy.

Points on this clonotype: A read error is likely, as this CDR3 ends without the conserved phenylalanine or tryptophan. Because the CDR3's place on the DNA is in doubt, the DNA is left out and the CDR3 is given as listed by TCRdb. The chain joins TRBV20-1 to TRBJ1-2; whether TRBD1, the table's D call, matches the DNA was not checked. Germline CDR1 reads DFQATT; CDR2 reads SNEGSKA (reference sequence). The CDR3 spans 11 amino acids, including both terminal residues. CDR3 protein: CSAPTGGGYRV.

The sample holds many counts of this clonotype. The genes are TRBV12-3 or TRBV12-4 and TRBJ1-1; TRBD1 is a possible D gene (5 bases). V lost 6 bases and J lost 1, with 12 bases in between. CDR3 size: 14 residues. The CDR3 loop is CASSGGRRNTEAFF. CDR3 coding DNA: TGTGCCAGCAGCGGGGGACGGAGGAACACTGAAGCTTTCTTT.

As for this clonotype: The conserved phenylalanine or tryptophan normally closing the CDR3 is absent here, so this likely arose from a read error. The rearrangement joins TRBV30 to TRBJ2-2, with no clear D. This CDR3 comprises 11 residues. Germline loops: CDR1 GTSNPN, CDR2 SVGIG (reference sequence). V was shortened by 7 bases and J by 10 bases, with 13 bases between the two germline ends. In DNA form, the CDR3 reads TGTGCCTCCCAGGACCTTATGGAGCTGTTTTCT. The encoded protein is CASQDLMELFS.

This clonotype was found many times. V is TRBV28 and J is TRBJ2-7, with a weak D call TRBD1 (6 bases). The CDR3 runs to 13 residues. With 7 bases removed from V and 1 base from J, the gap between germline ends came to 11 bases. Germline loops: CDR1 MDHEN, CDR2 SYDVKM. This CDR3 is CASKSQGSYEQYF. The CDR3 region has the DNA TGTGCCAGCAAGTCGCAGGGGTCCTACGAGCAGTACTTC.

The gene calls are TRBV4-1 and TRBJ1-5; D remains ambiguous. Trimming stripped 0 bases from V and 4 bases from J, with 10 bases between. CDR3 length equals 15 residues. Germline V CDR1 and CDR2: MGHRA, YSYEKL. The CDR3 bases are TGCGCCAGCAGCCAAGATGTAGGAGTTAATCAGCCCCAGCATTTT. Encoded protein: CASSQDVGVNQPQHF.